This entry features one T cell receptor (beta chain) sequence. Libraries were prepared by immunoSEQ multiplex PCR; TCRdb keeps only in-frame clonotypes and omits some of them. Among about 2.4 million clones, 93% were seen once, and the ten largest hold around 0.4%. These data originate in a study of shared clonotypes between healthy human individuals. This CDR3 has 14 residues. Losses at the gene ends were 5 bases for V and 7 bases for J; bases not matched to a gene: 6. The germline V gene has CDR1 LNHNV and CDR2 YYDKDF (reference sequence). The sequenced sample consisted of naive CD4+ T cells from PBMCs. As to subset: CD45RA+ positively selected. This TCR was sampled from a young man in good health. Some clones in this sample may be carry-over from other donors' samples. This sequence joins TRBV15 and TRBJ1-5, with TRBD1 matching 9 bases. The DNA of the CDR3 is TGTGCCACCAGCGGCGGACAGGGGTACCAGCCCCAGCATTTT. This translates into CATSGGQGYQPQHF.